Below, 15 T cell receptor beta chains from the same sample are listed, as sequenced in a study of radiation and T cells in renal cell carcinoma. Treatment here: treatment-naive control, cytoreductive nephrectomy. Clones were read by immunoSEQ multiplex PCR, and TCRdb kept only the in-frame ones, dropping some. In the table there are about 16,000 clones, 50% to 65% of which are singletons. This material consisted of tumor tissue, taken from a patient whose treatment was nephrectomy without radiotherapy. These receptors were obtained from a man aged 35 to 55 with renal cell carcinoma.

This clone was observed a handful of times. The same CDR3 also results from other DNA sequences found in this sample. This CDR3 is CASSYSREKLFF. The CDR3 DNA follows: TGTGCCAGCAGTTACTCTCGGGAAAAACTGTTTTTT. The chain links TRBV6-5 to TRBJ1-4; D call uncertain. The germline CDR1 and CDR2 sequences are MNHEY and SVGAGI. The V end was cut by 0 bases, the J end by 8 bases, with 4 bases between. The CDR3 runs to 12 residues.

The CDR3 sequence is CASGPPGQVSTDTQYF. The CDR3 DNA reads as TGTGCTAGTGGTCCCCCGGGACAGGTGAGCACAGATACGCAGTATTTT. The rearrangement joins TRBV12-5 to TRBJ2-3, with 8 bases lining up with TRBD1. The CDR3 length is 16 residues. V was pared by 5 bases and J by 0 bases, with 7 bases of the junction left unmatched. Germline CDR1 reads LGHNT; CDR2 reads FRNRAP.

This clone was picked up a small number of times. J is TRBJ1-3 and V is TRBV7-6; no firm D call. Germline values: CDR1 SGHVS, CDR2 FNYEAQ. This CDR3 has 17 amino acids. Trimming shortened V by 4 bases and J by 4 bases, and 20 bases separated the two germline ends. The CDR3 nucleotides read TGTGCCAGCAGCTCATCCCGGGCCCTCAAAACCGGAAACACCATATATTTT. It yields the protein CASSSSRALKTGNTIYF.

V gene TRBV6-5 combines with J gene TRBJ1-3; D is unclear. CDR3 size: 14 residues. Trimming cost V 11 bases and J 3 bases, with 17 bases left between them. The germline gives CDR1 MNHEY, CDR2 SVGAGI. The CDR3 nucleotides read TGTGCCCGCCGGCCAGCGTATAGTGGAAACACCATATATTTT. The encoded protein is CARRPAYSGNTIYF.

This clone was picked up a small number of times. The V call is TRBV9, the J call TRBJ2-6; maybe TRBD2 (6 bases). V lost 1 base, J lost 0 bases, and 11 bases lay in between. Germline values: CDR1 SGDLS, CDR2 YYNGEE. The CDR3 consists of 17 residues. The CDR3 DNA reads TGTGCCAGCAGCGTAAGGGGAGGAAGCTCTGGGGCCAACGTCCTGACTTTC. Translated, it gives CASSVRGGSSGANVLTF. Complete variable domain (other parts from reference TRBV9 and TRBJ2-6): DSGVTQTPKHLITATGQRVTLRCSPRSGDLSVYWYQQSLDQGLQFLIQYYNGEERAKGNILERFSAQQFPDLHSELNLSSLELGDSALYFCASSVRGGSSGANVLTFGAGSRLTVL.

V usage is TRBV9 and J usage is TRBJ1-2; no definite D call. The CDR3 contains 14 residues. The germline gives CDR1 SGDLS, CDR2 YYNGEE. Trimming cost V 0 bases and J 8 bases, with 14 bases left between them. The CDR3 region has the DNA TGTGCCAGCAGCGTAGTCGGCAAGTCGGGGGGCTACACCTTC. It translates to CASSVVGKSGGYTF.

This clone was seen only a few times. The rearrangement uses TRBV15 and TRBJ1-1; 8 nucleotides match TRBD1. V lost 0 bases, J lost 0 bases, and 9 bases stayed unmatched. The CDR3 spans 18 residues. Per the germline V gene, CDR1 is LNHNV and CDR2 is YYDKDF (reference sequence). In DNA, the CDR3 is TGTGCCACCAGCAGAGAGGTCGTCAGGGGGCGGGTGAACACTGAAGCTTTCTTT. Translated, it gives CATSREVVRGRVNTEAFF. The full variable domain, in which reference TRBV15 and TRBJ1-1 provide the parts outside the CDR3, is DAMVIQNPRYQVTQFGKPVTLSCSQTLNHNVMYWYQQKSSQAPKLLFHYYDKDFNNEADTPDNFQSRRPNTSFCFLDIRSPGLGDTAMYLCATSREVVRGRVNTEAFFGQGTRLTVV.

This chain joins TRBV5-1 and TRBJ1-4, with D hard to call. Trimming shortened V by 0 bases and J by 2 bases, and 8 bases separated the two germline ends. The CDR3 is 15 residues long. The germline V gene has CDR1 SGHRS and CDR2 YFSETQ. The CDR3 sequence is CASSLEGFTNEKLFF. Here the CDR3 DNA reads TGCGCCAGCAGCTTGGAAGGGTTCACTAATGAAAAACTGTTTTTT.

This clone appeared a few times. A far larger clone is a single base away, which makes a read error likely. The chain employs TRBV13 and TRBJ1-3; D unclear. CDR1 PRHDT and CDR2 FYEKMQ come from the germline V gene (reference sequence). V dropped 0 bases and J dropped 4 bases, with 1 base sitting between them. CDR3 size: 12 residues. The CDR3, as DNA: TGTGCCAGCAGCTTAGGAGGAAACACCATATATTTT. Encoded protein: CASSLGGNTIYF.

This rearrangement joins TRBV6-5 to TRBJ1-6; the D is unclear. Trimming left V 2 bases short and J 9 bases short, with 14 bases between. The CDR3 is 15 residues long. CDR1 MNHEY and CDR2 SVGAGI come from the germline V gene. For the CDR3, the DNA is TGTGCCAGCAGTTACGATAGACCGGCAATTTCACCCCTCCACTTT. Amino acids: CASSYDRPAISPLHF.

The rearrangement links TRBV9 to TRBJ2-6; D is uncertain. Looked up from germline, CDR1 is SGDLS and CDR2 is YYNGEE. Trimming cost V 3 bases and J 3 bases, with 7 bases left between them. The CDR3 spans 14 residues. The CDR3 sequence: CASSANSGANVLTF. CDR3 nucleotide sequence: TGTGCCAGCAGCGCAAATAGTGGGGCCAACGTCCTGACTTTC.

The V and J genes are TRBV6-5 and TRBJ2-2, with D perhaps matching TRBD2 (7 bases). V lost 7 bases and J 4 bases, leaving 13 bases between the germline ends. The CDR3 extends over 14 amino acids. The germline V gene has CDR1 MNHEY and CDR2 SVGAGI. The CDR3, as DNA: TGTGCCAGCATAGGGGGGGGCTTCACCGGGGAGCTGTTTTTT. Translated, it gives CASIGGGFTGELFF.

The gene calls are TRBV11-1 and TRBJ2-7; 7 bases are shared with TRBD1. CDR1 SGHAT and CDR2 FQDESV come from the germline V gene (reference sequence). The CDR3 is made up of 15 amino acids. With V trimmed by 5 bases and J by 5 bases, 12 bases remained unmatched. The CDR3 bases are TGTGCCAGCAGCCTAATAGGGCAGGGGGTAGACGAGCAGTACTTC. Protein product: CASSLIGQGVDEQYF.

This clone was seen a few times. The chain has TRBV7-9 and TRBJ2-3; TRBD2 matches at 11 bases. The CDR3 sequence is 16 residues long. The ends lost 2 bases at V and 5 bases at J; junction bases unmatched: 6. CDR1 and CDR2 (germline): SEHNR, FQNEAQ (reference sequence). CDR3 in DNA: TGTGCCAGCAGCTTAACTAGCGGGGGCATTGGAGATACGCAGTATTTT. Translating gives CASSLTSGGIGDTQYF.

The rearrangement links TRBV27 to TRBJ1-4; 9 bases fit TRBD1. Germline values: CDR1 MNHEY, CDR2 SMNVEV (reference sequence). The CDR3 is 19 amino acids. Germline trimming cut 5 bases from V and 3 bases from J; bases unmatched to any gene: 16. CDR3 nucleotides: TGTGCCAGCAGTCACTTTCCCCTAGGACAGGGGAACGCTAATGAAAAACTGTTTTTT. Residues: CASSHFPLGQGNANEKLFF.